The source of this TCR beta chain is a study of blood T cell repertoires in COVID-19. Profiling relied on immunoSEQ multiplex PCR, and the TCRdb table lists in-frame clones only, not all of them. Here the sample spans roughly 260,000 clones, roughly 87% being singletons. Germline loops: CDR1 KGHDR, CDR2 SFDVKD. The CDR3 loop spans 13 amino acids. The germline V and J ends were trimmed by 5 bases and 6 bases, with 10 bases remaining between them. Living in 25 or so US areas, the participants were between roughly 18 and 95 years of age. Participants had their cohort set by participant-reported clinical history.

This TCR came from a woman under 40 with acute COVID-19. Material for sequencing was PBMCs or T cells enriched from blood (not recorded which). This chain links TRBV24-1 with TRBJ1-5; possible D gene TRBD1, 6 bases. CDR3 coding DNA: TGTGCCACCAGTGGAGGGGGTGGTCAGCCCCAGCATTTT. Translation gives CATSGGGGQPQHF.